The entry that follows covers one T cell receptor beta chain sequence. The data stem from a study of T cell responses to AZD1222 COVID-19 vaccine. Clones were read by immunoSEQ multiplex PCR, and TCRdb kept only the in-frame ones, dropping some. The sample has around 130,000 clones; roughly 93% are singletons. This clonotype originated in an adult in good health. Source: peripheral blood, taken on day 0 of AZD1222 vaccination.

CDR3 bases: TGTGCCAGCAGCCAAGATCCTCTGAACACTGAAGCTTTCTTT. Protein sequence: CASSQDPLNTEAFF. The chain has TRBV4-2 and TRBJ1-1; D is unresolved. This CDR3 region has 14 residues. The ends were cut back, 0 bases at V and 0 bases at J, with 5 bases in the middle. CDR1 is LGHNA, CDR2 YNFKEQ, per germline.